One sample yielded the 27 T cell receptor beta chains listed below, sequenced in a study of T cells after posttransplantation cyclophosphamide. Method: immunoSEQ multiplex PCR; TCRdb's copy keeps in-frame clones and lacks some. The sample shows tens of thousands of clones, around 94% of them seen only once. Sequencing input: PBMCs. The receptors were sampled from a woman between 25 and 40 years old in good health and a related stem cell transplant donor.

The chain links TRBV5-1 to TRBJ1-6, with D uncertain. V dropped 4 bases and J dropped 7 bases, with 9 bases sitting between them. Germline V gene sequence: CDR1 SGHRS, CDR2 YFSETQ. This CDR3 contains 13 residues. The CDR3 protein is CASSPTGNSPLHF. The CDR3 region has the DNA TGCGCCAGCAGCCCGACTGGGAATTCACCCCTCCACTTT.

The rearrangement joins TRBV7-2 to TRBJ2-3, with a possible D match to TRBD2 (5 bases). Trimming left V 0 bases short and J 3 bases short, with 7 bases between. This CDR3 has 14 residues. Looked up from germline, CDR1 is SGHTA and CDR2 is FQGNSA. The CDR3 nucleotides are TGTGCCAGCAGCTTAGCCCGGGGTACAGATACGCAGTATTTT. It encodes CASSLARGTDTQYF.

This chain uses TRBV18 with TRBJ1-4; D gene unclear. Germline lookup yields CDR1 KGHSH and CDR2 LQKENI. The length of the CDR3 is 15 residues. V lost 6 bases, J lost 0 bases, and 11 bases lay in between. CDR3 in DNA: TGTGCCAGCTCCCCTAAACTATCAACTAATGAAAAACTGTTTTTT. Translation gives CASSPKLSTNEKLFF.

This chain connects TRBV18 to TRBJ2-1; TRBD2 matches 7 bases. Per germline, CDR1 KGHSH and CDR2 LQKENI. This CDR3 comprises 15 residues. V was clipped by 3 bases and J by 6 bases; unmatched bases: 8. The CDR3 nucleotides are TGTGCCAGCTCACCTGAAACGGGGGGATCCAATGAGCAGTTCTTC. The encoded protein is CASSPETGGSNEQFF.

The V call is TRBV2, the J call TRBJ1-1, with a weak D call TRBD1 (5 bases). Trimming stripped 8 bases from V and 5 bases from J, with 15 bases between. Germline CDR1 SNHLY, CDR2 FYNNEI. CDR3 length: 13 residues. CDR3 coding DNA: TGTGCCAGCTCCTCCGGGGGGAGGACTGAAGCTTTCTTT. Its translation is CASSSGGRTEAFF. The whole variable domain, remainder taken from reference TRBV2 and TRBJ1-1, is EPEVTQTPSHQVTQMGQEVILRCVPISNHLYFYWYRQILGQKVEFLVSFYNNEISEKSEIFDDQFSVERPDGSNFTLKIRSTKLEDSAMYFCASSSGGRTEAFFGQGTRLTVV.

This chain joins TRBV5-6 and TRBJ1-2; TRBD1 aligns across 9 bases. Trimming at V came to 3 bases and at J to 8 bases, leaving 5 bases not matched to a gene. Germline loops: CDR1 SGHDT, CDR2 YYEEEE. This CDR3 spans 13 amino acids. CDR3 residues: CASSWGQGGGYTF. CDR3 bases: TGTGCCAGCAGCTGGGGACAGGGTGGGGGCTACACCTTC.

The J gene is TRBJ2-5, the V gene TRBV4-3; TRBD1 aligns across 8 bases. The last part of the DNA fits TRBJ2-7 better; the J call may be wrong. This CDR3 contains 15 residues. Germline values: CDR1 LGHNA, CDR2 YSLEER. CDR3 protein: CASSQLAGGRYEQYF. The CDR3 nucleotides read TGCGCCAGCAGCCAGCTCGCAGGGGGCAGGTACGAGCAGTACTTC.

The chain couples TRBV28 to TRBJ1-2, with D possibly being TRBD1 (5 bases). The V end lost 7 bases, the J end lost 7 bases, and 16 bases lay between the germline ends. Germline loops: CDR1 MDHEN, CDR2 SYDVKM. CDR3 length equals 13 residues. CDR3 residues: CASTLQGSGGYTF. The CDR3 coding sequence is TGTGCCAGCACCCTTCAGGGTTCTGGTGGCTACACCTTC.

The genes are TRBV9 and TRBJ1-2; D call uncertain. V lost 3 bases and J 0 bases, leaving 12 bases between the germline ends. CDR1 and CDR2 (germline): SGDLS, YYNGEE. This CDR3 has 15 residues. CDR3 loop: CASSGSVGANYGYTF. DNA of the CDR3: TGTGCCAGCAGCGGGAGTGTGGGAGCTAACTATGGCTACACCTTC.

The gene calls are TRBV19 and TRBJ2-7, with TRBD2 as a possible D gene (6 bases). CDR3 size: 12 residues. The V end lost 6 bases, the J end lost 4 bases, and 10 bases lay between the germline ends. Germline-derived CDR1 and CDR2 are LNHDA and SQIVND (reference sequence). CDR3 residues: CASSTGEYEQYF. CDR3 nucleotide sequence: TGTGCCAGTAGCACGGGGGAATACGAGCAGTACTTC.

The V and J genes are TRBV4-3 and TRBJ1-2; 10 positions agree with TRBD1. This CDR3 region has 16 residues. Germline V lookup: CDR1 LGHNA, CDR2 YSLEER. Trimming at V came to 2 bases and at J to 1 base, leaving 4 bases not matched to a gene. The DNA for the CDR3 is TGCGCCAGCAGCCAATATGGGACAGGGGTTAACTATGGCTACACCTTC. It specifies CASSQYGTGVNYGYTF.

Remarks on this clone: The junction shows a germline mismatch at one end, possibly a read error. This rearrangement joins TRBV7-6 to TRBJ1-6; D possibly corresponds to TRBD1 (5 bases). Germline V CDR1 and CDR2: SGHVS, FNYEAQ. This CDR3 comprises 16 residues. CDR3 DNA: TGTGCCAGCAGCCTAGCGACAGCCTCCTATAATTCACCCCTCCACTTT. Its translation is CASSLATASYNSPLHF.

The V and J genes are TRBV27 and TRBJ2-7; D might be TRBD2 (5 bases). Trimming took 6 bases from V and 2 from J, leaving 14 bases between them. CDR1 is MNHEY, CDR2 SMNVEV, per germline (reference sequence). CDR3 length: 14 residues. The CDR3 DNA follows: TGTGCCAGCAGGACTACTAACCGCCCCTACGAGCAGTACTTC. Amino acid sequence: CASRTTNRPYEQYF.

V usage is TRBV19 and J usage is TRBJ1-5, with TRBD1 identical over 10 bases. J lost 4 bases, V lost 7 bases, and 4 bases had no gene match. The germline V gene encodes CDR1 LNHDA and CDR2 SQIVND (reference sequence). CDR3 length: 14 residues. This CDR3 is CASTKGQGNQPQHF. The CDR3 coding sequence is TGTGCCAGTACGAAGGGACAGGGGAATCAGCCCCAGCATTTT. Variable domain in full (rest from reference TRBV19 and TRBJ1-5): DGGITQSPKYLFRKEGQNVTLSCEQNLNHDAMYWYRQDPGQGLRLIYYSQIVNDFQKGDIAEGYSVSREKKESFPLTVTSAQKNPTAFYLCASTKGQGNQPQHFGDGTRLSIL.

V is TRBV28 and J is TRBJ1-1, with 9 bases identical to TRBD1. The CDR3 has 16 amino acids. In germline, CDR1 is MDHEN, CDR2 SYDVKM. V was pared by 4 bases and J by 3 bases, with 9 bases of the junction left unmatched. Here the CDR3 DNA reads TGTGCCAGCAGTTCGCACATCGGACAGGGGTACACTGAAGCTTTCTTT. Amino acid sequence: CASSSHIGQGYTEAFF.

The chain carries TRBV4-3 and TRBJ1-1; the match to TRBD1 covers 8 bases. With V trimmed by 3 bases and J by 5 bases, 5 bases remained unmatched. Germline CDR1 reads LGHNA; CDR2 reads YSLEER. This CDR3 has 14 residues. The CDR3 nucleotides are TGCGCCAGCAGCCAGGAGACAGGGGTAACTGAAGCTTTCTTT. Its translation: CASSQETGVTEAFF.

The CDR3 DNA sequence: TGCGCCAGCAGCCAAGACGGTGGCAATGAGCAGTTCTTC. Translating gives CASSQDGGNEQFF. The V gene is TRBV4-3, the J gene TRBJ2-1; no clear D gene. The CDR3 has 13 amino acids. Trimming took 0 bases from V and 6 from J, leaving 6 bases between them. The germline V gene encodes CDR1 LGHNA and CDR2 YSLEER.

This clone has just one count. This chain links TRBV2 with TRBJ2-1; 8 bases are a match to TRBD2. CDR3 length: 15 residues. After removal of 6 bases from V and 1 base from J, the junction contained 5 bases not matched to a gene. Looked up from germline, CDR1 is SNHLY and CDR2 is FYNNEI. The CDR3: CASRGVAGSYNEQFF. Here the CDR3 DNA reads TGTGCCAGCAGGGGGGTAGCGGGGTCCTACAATGAGCAGTTCTTC.

V and J are TRBV2 and TRBJ1-1; possible D gene TRBD1, 5 bases. V was shortened by 6 bases and J by 0 bases, with 8 bases between the two germline ends. In germline, CDR1 is SNHLY, CDR2 FYNNEI. The CDR3 length is 13 residues. CDR3 loop: CASRQELNTEAFF. DNA of the CDR3: TGTGCCAGCAGACAGGAATTGAACACTGAAGCTTTCTTT.

This rearrangement joins TRBV5-1 to TRBJ2-3, with TRBD1 as a possible D gene (5 bases). Germline CDR1 is SGHRS and CDR2 is YFSETQ. CDR3 length: 13 residues. Trimming pared 3 bases from V and 4 bases from J, leaving 9 bases between. The CDR3 bases are TGCGCCAGCAGCTCAGGACACCCAGATACGCAGTATTTT. Protein sequence: CASSSGHPDTQYF. The complete variable domain, with remaining parts taken from reference TRBV5-1 and TRBJ2-3, reads KAGVTQTPRYLIKTRGQQVTLSCSPISGHRSVSWYQQTPGQGLQFLFEYFSETQRNKGNFPGRFSGRQFSNSRSEMNVSTLELGDSALYLCASSSGHPDTQYFGPGTRLTVL.

The chain links TRBV10-2 to TRBJ2-3, with D perhaps TRBD2 (6 bases). The CDR3 is 17 residues long. CDR1 and CDR2 from the germline V gene are WSHSY and SAAADI. V gave up 3 bases and J gave up 1 base, with 17 bases separating them. The CDR3 sequence is CASSDSGTSSRTDTQYF. In DNA, the CDR3 is TGCGCCAGCAGTGACTCCGGGACTTCCTCCCGCACAGATACGCAGTATTTT.

The rearrangement links TRBV27 to TRBJ2-7, with 10 bases lining up with TRBD2. Looked up from germline, CDR1 is MNHEY and CDR2 is SMNVEV (reference sequence). The length of the CDR3 is 16 residues. The V segment lost 8 bases and the J segment 2 bases; nucleotides outside the gene matches: 12. The CDR3 region is CASRRDGSGGPYEQYF. The CDR3 coding sequence is TGTGCCAGCCGCCGCGATGGTAGCGGGGGGCCCTACGAGCAGTACTTC.

The CDR3 nucleotides read TGCGCCAGCAGCCAAGGGGGAGACAATGAGCAGTTCTTC. Translating gives CASSQGGDNEQFF. The chain carries TRBV4-3 and TRBJ2-1; D might be TRBD2 (5 bases). The ends were cut back, 1 base at V and 5 bases at J, with 6 bases in the middle. The CDR3 totals 13 residues. The germline V gene has CDR1 LGHNA and CDR2 YSLEER.

This rearrangement joins TRBV10-3 to TRBJ2-2, with 9 bases identical to TRBD1. Germline V gene lookup returns CDR1 ENHRY and CDR2 SYGVKD. The CDR3 runs 16 residues. The J segment lost 5 bases and the V segment lost 5 bases, leaving 9 bases of the junction unmatched. The CDR3 loop reads CAISFLGTGNTGELFF. The CDR3, as DNA: TGTGCCATCAGTTTCCTCGGGACAGGGAATACCGGGGAGCTGTTTTTT.

This chain joins TRBV5-1 and TRBJ1-1; TRBD1 matches 10 bases. V dropped 3 bases and J dropped 5; count of bases not matched to a gene: 7. Looked up from germline, CDR1 is SGHRS and CDR2 is YFSETQ. The CDR3 spans 15 residues. The CDR3 DNA follows: TGCGCCAGCAGCTATCAGACAGGGGGCAGGACTGAAGCTTTCTTT. Its translation: CASSYQTGGRTEAFF.

The V and J genes are TRBV27 and TRBJ1-6; D gene uncertain. V lost 5 bases, J lost 10 bases, and 9 bases lay in between. Germline V gene lookup returns CDR1 MNHEY and CDR2 SMNVEV (reference sequence). CDR3 length: 12 amino acids. The CDR3 DNA is TGTGCCAGCAGTAAACCTAAATCACCCCTCCACTTT. Translating it yields CASSKPKSPLHF.

The V and J genes are TRBV5-1 and TRBJ1-1; D might be TRBD1 (6 bases). This CDR3 has 16 amino acids. Germline CDR1 and CDR2: SGHRS and YFSETQ. V gave up 6 bases and J gave up 3 bases, with 21 bases separating them. This CDR3 is CASIPWEGGSHTEAFF. The CDR3 bases are TGCGCCAGCATCCCATGGGAGGGGGGCAGCCACACTGAAGCTTTCTTT.